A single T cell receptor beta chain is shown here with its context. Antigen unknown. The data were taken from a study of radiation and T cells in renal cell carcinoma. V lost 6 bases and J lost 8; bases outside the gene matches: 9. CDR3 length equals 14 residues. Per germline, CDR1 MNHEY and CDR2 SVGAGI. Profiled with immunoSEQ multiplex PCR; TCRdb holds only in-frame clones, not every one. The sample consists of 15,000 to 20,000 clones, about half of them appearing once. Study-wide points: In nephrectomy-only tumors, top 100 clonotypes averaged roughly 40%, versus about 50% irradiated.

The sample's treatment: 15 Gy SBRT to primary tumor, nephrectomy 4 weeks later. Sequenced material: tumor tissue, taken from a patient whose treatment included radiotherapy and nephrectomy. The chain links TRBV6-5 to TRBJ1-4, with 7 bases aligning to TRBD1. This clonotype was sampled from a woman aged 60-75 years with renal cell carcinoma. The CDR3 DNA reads TGTGCCAGCAGATTAACGACAGGGCGCGAAAAACTGTTTTTT. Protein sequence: CASRLTTGREKLFF.